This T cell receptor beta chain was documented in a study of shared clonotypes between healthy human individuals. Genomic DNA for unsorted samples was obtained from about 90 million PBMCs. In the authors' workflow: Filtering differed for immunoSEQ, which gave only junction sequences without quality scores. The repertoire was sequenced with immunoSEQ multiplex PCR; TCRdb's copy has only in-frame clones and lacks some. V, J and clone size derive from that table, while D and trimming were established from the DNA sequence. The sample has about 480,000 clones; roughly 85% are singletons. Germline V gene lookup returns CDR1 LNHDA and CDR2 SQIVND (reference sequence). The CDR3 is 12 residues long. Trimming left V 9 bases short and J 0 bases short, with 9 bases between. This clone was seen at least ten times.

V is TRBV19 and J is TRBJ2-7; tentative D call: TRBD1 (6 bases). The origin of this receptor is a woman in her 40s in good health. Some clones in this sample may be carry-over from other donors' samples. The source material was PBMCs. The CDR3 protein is CASGQNSYEQYF. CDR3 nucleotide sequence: TGTGCCAGCGGACAGAACTCCTACGAGCAGTACTTC.